The next 4 T cell receptor beta chains were all read from a single sample in a study of T cells in Graves' hyperthyroidism and ophthalmopathy. Template material for amplifying TCR beta CDR3 regions consisted of RNA transcripts. The HTBI primer set drove a first-round RT-PCR of the TCR CDR3. MiXCR, applied by TCRdb to the multiplex PCR reads, yields one record per CDR3 protein. This sample yields hundreds of thousands of distinct CDR3 sequences, of which around a sixth are seen a single time; roughly 7.4% belongs to the top ten. The sequenced sample consisted of blood. These receptors all stem from a woman aged 18-29 years with Graves' hyperthyroidism.

There are many counts of this clonotype. This chain connects TRBV20-1 to TRBJ1-3; possibly TRBD1 for D (5 bases). Germline loops: CDR1 DFQATT, CDR2 SNEGSKA (reference sequence). With 4 bases removed from V and 0 bases from J, the gap between germline ends came to 19 bases. The length of the CDR3 is 17 residues. CDR3 in amino acids: CSATSGWRGPSGNTIYF. The CDR3 nucleotides are TGCAGTGCTACCTCCGGATGGAGGGGCCCCTCTGGAAACACCATATATTTT.

At least ten counts were recorded for this clonotype. V usage is TRBV3-1 and J usage is TRBJ1-5; 8 nucleotides match TRBD1. This CDR3 spans 15 amino acids. V lost 3 bases, J lost 6 bases, and 7 bases stayed unmatched. Germline V gene lookup returns CDR1 LGHDT and CDR2 YNNKEL (reference sequence). The CDR3 DNA is TGTGCCAGCAGCCAGCCGGACAGGGAGCCTCAGCCCCAGCATTTT. As protein: CASSQPDREPQPQHF.

The chain links TRBV9 to TRBJ2-1; TRBD1 aligns across 11 bases. The V gene end was trimmed by 3 bases and the J gene end by 6 bases; junction bases not matched to a gene: 8. CDR1 is SGDLS and CDR2 is YYNGEE in the germline V gene. The CDR3 totals 16 residues. CDR3 loop: CASSAAGGTGGNEQFF. In DNA, the CDR3 is TGTGCCAGCAGCGCAGCTGGGGGGACAGGGGGCAATGAGCAGTTCTTC. The full variable domain, completed using reference TRBV9 and TRBJ2-1, is DSGVTQTPKHLITATGQRVTLRCSPRSGDLSVYWYQQSLDQGLQFLIQYYNGEERAKGNILERFSAQQFPDLHSELNLSSLELGDSALYFCASSAAGGTGGNEQFFGPGTRLTVL.

This clonotype was observed a handful of times. The chain is built from TRBV7-9 and TRBJ2-2, with no clear D. V was clipped by 10 bases and J by 9 bases, with 15 bases between them. From germline, CDR1 is SEHNR and CDR2 FQNEAQ (reference sequence). The CDR3 runs 12 residues. CDR3 residues: CATKGTLWELFF. CDR3 bases: TGTGCCACGAAGGGTACCCTCTGGGAGCTGTTTTTT.